This T cell receptor (beta chain) was sequenced in a study of spatial heterogeneity in lung cancer. Study conclusions and caveats: Ubiquitous expanded tumor TCRs showed up in blood more at resection than follow-up.

This clonotype has a count of ten or more. Its specificity is unknown. Trimming removed 1 base at V and 7 bases at J, with 13 bases between. In germline, CDR1 is SNHLY, CDR2 FYNNEI. CDR3 length: 14 residues. Time point defined: sample taken at primary tumor resection. Samples were obtained from about 75 donors, all untreated early-stage non-small cell lung cancer patients. Material for sequencing was whole RNA from tumor, nontumor lung or frozen PBMC, left unsorted. Individually, TCR cDNA molecules were each labelled with a unique molecular identifier. TCRdb re-called the 5' RACE reads with MiXCR, one entry per CDR3 protein. The sample includes 24,000 or so distinct CDR3 sequences, approximately 3.3% of them seen just once.

The specimen comprised PBMCs, sampled at surgery. This clonotype originated in a female donor with early-stage non-small cell lung cancer. The chain is built from TRBV2 and TRBJ2-5; D may be TRBD1 (6 bases). The CDR3 loop reads CASSEVSSRGTQYF. The CDR3 coding sequence is TGTGCCAGCAGTGAAGTGTCCAGCAGGGGGACCCAGTACTTC.